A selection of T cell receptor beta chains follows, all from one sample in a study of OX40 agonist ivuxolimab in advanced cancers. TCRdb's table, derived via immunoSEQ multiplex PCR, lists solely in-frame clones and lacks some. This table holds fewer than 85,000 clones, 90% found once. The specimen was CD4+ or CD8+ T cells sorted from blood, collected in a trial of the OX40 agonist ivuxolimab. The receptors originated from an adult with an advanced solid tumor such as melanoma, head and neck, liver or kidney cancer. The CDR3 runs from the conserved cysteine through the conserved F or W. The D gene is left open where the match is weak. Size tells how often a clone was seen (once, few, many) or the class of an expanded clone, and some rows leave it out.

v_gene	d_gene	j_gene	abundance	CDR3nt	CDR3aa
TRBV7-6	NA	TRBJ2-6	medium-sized	TGTGCCAGCAGCCCGATCTTCTCTGGGGCCAACGTCCTGACTTTC	CASSPIFSGANVLTF
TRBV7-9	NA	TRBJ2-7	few	TGTGCCAGCAGCCAATCCCCCGGGTTCTACGAGCAGTACTTC	CASSQSPGFYEQYF
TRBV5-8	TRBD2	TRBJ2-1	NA	TGTGCCAGCAGCCCCGGGACTAGTGGATACAATGAGCAGTTCTTC	CASSPGTSGYNEQFF
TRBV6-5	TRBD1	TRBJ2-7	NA	TGTGCCAGCAGTTACACCGGGACAGGGGATCAGTACTTC	CASSYTGTGDQYF
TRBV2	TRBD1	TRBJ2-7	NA	TGTGCCAGCAGGGAAGGGACAGGGAACGAGCAGTACTTC	CASREGTGNEQYF
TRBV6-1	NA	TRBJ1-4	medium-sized	TGTGCCAGCAGTGTCTCCCTTCCAGGGAGGAATGAAAAACTGTTTTTT	CASSVSLPGRNEKLFF
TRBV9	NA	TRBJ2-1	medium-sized	TGTGCCAGCAGCGTAGGGGGGACCACCTACAATGAGCAGTTCTTC	CASSVGGTTYNEQFF
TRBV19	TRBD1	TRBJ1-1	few	TGTGCCACCGCCTTTTCCCGACAGGGGAACACTGAAGCTTTCTTT	CATAFSRQGNTEAFF
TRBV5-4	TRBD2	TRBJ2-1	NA	TGTGCCAGCAGCTTCCCCGGGGGGATCCCTGTGAATGAGCAGTTCTTC	CASSFPGGIPVNEQFF
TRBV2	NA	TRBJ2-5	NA	TGTGCCAGCAGTGAATTCGCTACTTCGGAGACCCAGTACTTC	CASSEFATSETQYF
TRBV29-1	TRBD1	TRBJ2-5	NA	TGCAGCGTCCGGACAGGGCTCCAAGAGACCCAGTACTTC	CSVRTGLQETQYF
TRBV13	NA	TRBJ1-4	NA	TGTGCCAGCAGCCAATTTCGGGGACCTAATGAAAAACTGTTTTTT	CASSQFRGPNEKLFF
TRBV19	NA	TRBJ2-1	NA	TGTGCCAGTAGCTTTAGGGGAAATGAGCAGTTCTTC	CASSFRGNEQFF
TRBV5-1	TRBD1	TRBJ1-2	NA	TGCGCCAGCAGCTTGTCGACAGGGAACTATGGCTACACCTTC	CASSLSTGNYGYTF
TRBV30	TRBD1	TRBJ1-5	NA	TGTGCCTGGAGTCCAGGGACAGGGATAGTGAGGTCGAGTCAGCCCCAGCATTTT	CAWSPGTGIVRSSQPQHF
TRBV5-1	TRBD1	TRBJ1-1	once	TGCGCCAGCAGCCTAGGGACAGGGATTGCTGAAGCTTTCTTT	CASSLGTGIAEAFF
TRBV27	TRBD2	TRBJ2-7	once	TGTGCCAGCAGTTTCCAAGCGGGGGGCCACGAGCAGTACTTC	CASSFQAGGHEQYF
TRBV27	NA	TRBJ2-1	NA	TGTGCCAGCAGTTTAGGGTTCTTCGATGAGCAGTTCTTC	CASSLGFFDEQFF
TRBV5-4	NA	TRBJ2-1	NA	TGTGCCAGCAGCTTGTTGCAGGACTCCTACAATGAGCAGTTCTTC	CASSLLQDSYNEQFF
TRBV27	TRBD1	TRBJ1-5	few	TGTGCCAGCAGAGGACAGGGCCTTAGCAATCAGCCCCAGCATTTT	CASRGQGLSNQPQHF
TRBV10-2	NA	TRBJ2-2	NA	TGCGCCAGCACTGGGCCTTCTGGGCCGGGGGAGCTGTTTTTT	CASTGPSGPGELFF
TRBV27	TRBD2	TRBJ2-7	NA	TGTGCCAGCAGCGGAGACGGAACGACTAGCGGGAGTTACGAGCAGTACTTC	CASSGDGTTSGSYEQYF
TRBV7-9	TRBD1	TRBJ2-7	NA	TGTGCCAGCAGCTCCGGGACAGGGGAATACGAGCAGTACTTC	CASSSGTGEYEQYF
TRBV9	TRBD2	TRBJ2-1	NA	TGTGCCAGCAGCGCGACGGGACTAGCAGGCTCCTACAATGAGCAGTTCTTC	CASSATGLAGSYNEQFF
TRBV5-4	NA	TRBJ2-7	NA	TGTGCCAGCAGCTTGACCGGGCGATACGAGCAGTACTTC	CASSLTGRYEQYF
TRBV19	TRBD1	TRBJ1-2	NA	TGTGCCAGTAGTATCGACAGGGCCCCCTATGGCTACACCTTC	CASSIDRAPYGYTF
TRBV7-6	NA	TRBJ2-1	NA	TGTGCCAGCAGCCCAAATTTCAATGAGCAGTTCTTC	CASSPNFNEQFF
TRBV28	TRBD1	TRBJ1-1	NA	TGTGCCAGCAGTCCCTACAGGGGGTGGTTGGACACTGAAGCTTTCTTT	CASSPYRGWLDTEAFF
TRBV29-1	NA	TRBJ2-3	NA	TGCAGCGTTCATGCGGCCACAGATACGCAGTATTTT	CSVHAATDTQYF
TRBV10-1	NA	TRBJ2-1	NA	TGCGCCAGCAGTGAGTCATCTGAGCAGTTCTTC	CASSESSEQFF
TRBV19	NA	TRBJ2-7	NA	TGTGCCAGTAGTGCAGGACAGTACGAGCAGTACTTC	CASSAGQYEQYF
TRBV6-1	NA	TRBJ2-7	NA	TGTGCCGGAGGGAGCGGGTTGGGGTACGAGCAGTACTTC	CAGGSGLGYEQYF
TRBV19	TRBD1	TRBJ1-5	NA	TGTGCCAGTAATCGTCTGACAGGGAACAATCAGCCCCAGCATTTT	CASNRLTGNNQPQHF
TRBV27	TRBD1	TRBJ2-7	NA	TGTGCCAGCAGCCCAACCCTTGGGGACAGGGGTGACTACGAGCAGTACTTC	CASSPTLGDRGDYEQYF
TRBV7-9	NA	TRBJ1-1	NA	TGTGCCAGCATAGCCCGGGGGTGGACTGAAGCTTTCTTT	CASIARGWTEAFF
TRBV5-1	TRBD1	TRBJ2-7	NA	TGCGCCAGCAGCTTGGTAAGAAGTTGGACAGGGGGCTCCTACGAGCAGTACTTC	CASSLVRSWTGGSYEQYF
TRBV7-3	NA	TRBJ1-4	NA	TGTGCCAGCAGCTTAGGGTATGGGGAAAAACTGTTTTTT	CASSLGYGEKLFF
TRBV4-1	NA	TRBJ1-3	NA	TGCGCCAGCAGCCAAACAACCGGGACCTTAAGCGGCTCTGGAAACACCATATATTTT	CASSQTTGTLSGSGNTIYF
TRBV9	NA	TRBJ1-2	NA	TGTGCCAGCAGCGGCCGACATCTGGGAGGCTATGGCTACACCTTC	CASSGRHLGGYGYTF
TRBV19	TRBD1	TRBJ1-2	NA	TGTGCCAGTAGTATCCCCATGGACAGGGACTATGGCTACACCTTC	CASSIPMDRDYGYTF
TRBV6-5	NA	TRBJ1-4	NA	TGTGCCAGCACCCAGACAGGAGGGGAAGGTGAAAAACTGTTTTTT	CASTQTGGEGEKLFF
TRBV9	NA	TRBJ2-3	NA	TGTGCCAGCAGCGTACTTGATAGCACAGATACGCAGTATTTT	CASSVLDSTDTQYF
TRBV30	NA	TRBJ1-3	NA	TGTGCCTGGAGCCCCGCAAGTGGCTTTCGAAACACCATATATTTT	CAWSPASGFRNTIYF
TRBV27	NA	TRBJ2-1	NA	TGTGCCAGCAGCTTAGGAGAGGGGAGTGAGCAGTTCTTC	CASSLGEGSEQFF
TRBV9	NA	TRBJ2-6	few	TGTGCCAGCAGCCCATGGGGGGCCAACGTCCTGACTTTC	CASSPWGANVLTF